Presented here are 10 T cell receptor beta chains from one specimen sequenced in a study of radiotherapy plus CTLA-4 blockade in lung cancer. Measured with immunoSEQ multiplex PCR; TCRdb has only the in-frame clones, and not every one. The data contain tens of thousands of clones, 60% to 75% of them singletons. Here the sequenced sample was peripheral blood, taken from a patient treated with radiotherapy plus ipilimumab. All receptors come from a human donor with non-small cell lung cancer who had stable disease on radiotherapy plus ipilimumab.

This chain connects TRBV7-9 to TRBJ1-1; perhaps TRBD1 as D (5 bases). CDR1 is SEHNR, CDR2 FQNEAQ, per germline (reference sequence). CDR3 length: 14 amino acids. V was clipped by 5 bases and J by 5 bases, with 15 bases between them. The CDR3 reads CASSRGTGGTEAFF. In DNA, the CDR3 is TGTGCCAGCAGCCGCGGTACGGGGGGGACTGAAGCTTTCTTT.

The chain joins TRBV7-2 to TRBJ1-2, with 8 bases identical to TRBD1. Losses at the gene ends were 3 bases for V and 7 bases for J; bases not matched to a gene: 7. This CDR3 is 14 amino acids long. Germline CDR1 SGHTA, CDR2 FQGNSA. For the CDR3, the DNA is TGTGCCAGCAGCTTGGGTCAGGGGGCCCGTGGCTACACCTTC. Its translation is CASSLGQGARGYTF.

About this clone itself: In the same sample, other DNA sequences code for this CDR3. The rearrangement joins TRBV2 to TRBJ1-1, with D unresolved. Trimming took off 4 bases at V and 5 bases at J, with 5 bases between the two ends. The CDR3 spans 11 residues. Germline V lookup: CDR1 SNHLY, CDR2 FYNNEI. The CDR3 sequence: CASSARTEAFF. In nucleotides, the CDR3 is TGTGCCAGCAGTGCCCGTACTGAAGCTTTCTTT.

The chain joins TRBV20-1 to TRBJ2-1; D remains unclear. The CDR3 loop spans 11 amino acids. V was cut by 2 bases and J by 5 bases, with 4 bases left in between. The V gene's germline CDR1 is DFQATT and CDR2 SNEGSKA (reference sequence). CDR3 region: CSARQDNEQFF. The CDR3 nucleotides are TGCAGTGCTAGACAAGACAATGAGCAGTTCTTC.

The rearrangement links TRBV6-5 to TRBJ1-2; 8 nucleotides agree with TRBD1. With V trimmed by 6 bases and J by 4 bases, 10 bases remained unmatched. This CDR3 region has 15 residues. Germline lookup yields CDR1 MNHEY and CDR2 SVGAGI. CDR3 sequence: CASSSRDRGLYGYTF. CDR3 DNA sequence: TGTGCCAGCAGCTCCCGTGACAGGGGACTCTATGGCTACACCTTC.

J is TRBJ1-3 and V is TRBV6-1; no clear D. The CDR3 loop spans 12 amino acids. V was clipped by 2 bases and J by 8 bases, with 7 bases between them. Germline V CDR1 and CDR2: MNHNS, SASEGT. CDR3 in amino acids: CASSESGDTIYF. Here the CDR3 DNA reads TGTGCCAGCAGTGAATCCGGGGACACCATATATTTT.

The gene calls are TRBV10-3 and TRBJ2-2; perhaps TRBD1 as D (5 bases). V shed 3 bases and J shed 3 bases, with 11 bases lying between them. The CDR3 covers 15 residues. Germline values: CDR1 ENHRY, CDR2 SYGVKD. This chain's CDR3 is CAISDPDTHTGELFF. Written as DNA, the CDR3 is TGTGCCATCAGTGACCCGGACACCCACACCGGGGAGCTGTTTTTT.

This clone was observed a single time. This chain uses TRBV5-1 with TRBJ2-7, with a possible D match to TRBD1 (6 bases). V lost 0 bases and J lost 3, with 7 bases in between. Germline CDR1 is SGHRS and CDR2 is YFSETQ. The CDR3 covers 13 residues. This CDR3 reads CASSLEQGYEQYF. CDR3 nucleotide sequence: TGCGCCAGCAGCTTGGAACAGGGCTACGAGCAGTACTTC.

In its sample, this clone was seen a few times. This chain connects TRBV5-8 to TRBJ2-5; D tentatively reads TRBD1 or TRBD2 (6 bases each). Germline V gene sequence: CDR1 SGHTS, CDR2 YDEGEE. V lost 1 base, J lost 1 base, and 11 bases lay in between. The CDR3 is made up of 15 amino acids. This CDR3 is CASSLRGGSQETQYF. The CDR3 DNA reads TGTGCCAGCAGCTTGCGAGGGGGGTCCCAAGAGACCCAGTACTTC.

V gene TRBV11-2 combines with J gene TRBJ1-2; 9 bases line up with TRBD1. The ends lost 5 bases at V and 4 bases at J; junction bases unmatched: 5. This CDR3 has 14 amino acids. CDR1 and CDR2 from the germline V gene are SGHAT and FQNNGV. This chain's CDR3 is CASSPGTGFYGYTF. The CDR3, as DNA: TGTGCCAGCAGCCCCGGGACAGGGTTCTATGGCTACACCTTC.